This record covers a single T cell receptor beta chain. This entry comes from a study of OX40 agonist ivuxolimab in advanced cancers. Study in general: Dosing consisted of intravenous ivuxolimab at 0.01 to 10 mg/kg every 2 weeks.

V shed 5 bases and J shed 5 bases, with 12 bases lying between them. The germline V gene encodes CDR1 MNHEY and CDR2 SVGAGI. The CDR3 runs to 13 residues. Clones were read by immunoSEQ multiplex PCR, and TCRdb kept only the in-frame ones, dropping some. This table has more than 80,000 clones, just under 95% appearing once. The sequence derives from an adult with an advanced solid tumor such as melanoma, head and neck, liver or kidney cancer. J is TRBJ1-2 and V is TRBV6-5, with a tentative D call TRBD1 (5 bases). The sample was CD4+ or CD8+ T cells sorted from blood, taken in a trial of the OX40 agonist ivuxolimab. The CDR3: CASSRQSFYGYTF. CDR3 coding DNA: TGTGCCAGCAGTCGACAGTCCTTTTATGGCTACACCTTC.